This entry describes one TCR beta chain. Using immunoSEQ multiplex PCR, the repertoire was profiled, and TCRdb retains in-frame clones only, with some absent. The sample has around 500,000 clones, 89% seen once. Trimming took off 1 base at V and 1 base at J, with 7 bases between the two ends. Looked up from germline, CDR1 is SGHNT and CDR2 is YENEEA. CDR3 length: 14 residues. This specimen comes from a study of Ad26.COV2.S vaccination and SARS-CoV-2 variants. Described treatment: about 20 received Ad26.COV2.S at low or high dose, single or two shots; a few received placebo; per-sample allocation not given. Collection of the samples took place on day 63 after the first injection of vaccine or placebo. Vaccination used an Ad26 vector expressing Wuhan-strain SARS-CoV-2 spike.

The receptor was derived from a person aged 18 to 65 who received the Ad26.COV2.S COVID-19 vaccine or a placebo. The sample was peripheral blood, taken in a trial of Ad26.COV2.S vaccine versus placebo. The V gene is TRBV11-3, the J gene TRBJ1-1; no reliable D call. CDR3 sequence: CASSLGAGNTEAFF. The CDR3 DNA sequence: TGTGCCAGCAGCTTAGGGGCGGGGAACACTGAAGCTTTCTTT.